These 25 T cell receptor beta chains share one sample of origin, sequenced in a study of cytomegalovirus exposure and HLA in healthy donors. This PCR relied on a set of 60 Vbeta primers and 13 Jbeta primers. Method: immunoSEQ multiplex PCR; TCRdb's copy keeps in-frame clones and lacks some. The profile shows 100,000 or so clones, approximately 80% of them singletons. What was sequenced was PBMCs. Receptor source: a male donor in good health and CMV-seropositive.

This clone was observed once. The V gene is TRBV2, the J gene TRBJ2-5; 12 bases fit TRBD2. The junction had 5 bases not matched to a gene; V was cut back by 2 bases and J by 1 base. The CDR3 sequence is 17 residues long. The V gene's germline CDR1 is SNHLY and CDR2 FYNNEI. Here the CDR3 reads CASSESGLAGSQETQYF. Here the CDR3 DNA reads TGTGCCAGCAGTGAAAGCGGACTAGCGGGGTCCCAAGAGACCCAGTACTTC.

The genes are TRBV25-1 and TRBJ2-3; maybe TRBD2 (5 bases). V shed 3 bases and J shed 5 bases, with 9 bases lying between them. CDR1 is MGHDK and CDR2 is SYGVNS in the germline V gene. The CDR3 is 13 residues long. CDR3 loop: CASSDGGGDTQYF. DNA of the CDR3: TGTGCCAGCAGTGACGGTGGAGGAGATACGCAGTATTTT. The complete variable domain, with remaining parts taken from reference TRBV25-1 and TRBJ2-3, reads EADIYQTPRYLVIGTGKKITLECSQTMGHDKMYWYQQDPGMELHLIHYSYGVNSTEKGDLSSESTVSRIRTEHFPLTLESARPSHTSQYLCASSDGGGDTQYFGPGTRLTVL.

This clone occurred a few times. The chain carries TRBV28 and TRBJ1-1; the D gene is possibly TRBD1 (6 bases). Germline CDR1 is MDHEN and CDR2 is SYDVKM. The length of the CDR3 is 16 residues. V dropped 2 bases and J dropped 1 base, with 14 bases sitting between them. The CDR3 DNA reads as TGTGCCAGCAGTTTAGTGGCAGGGGATTCGAACACTGAAGCTTTCTTT. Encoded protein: CASSLVAGDSNTEAFF.

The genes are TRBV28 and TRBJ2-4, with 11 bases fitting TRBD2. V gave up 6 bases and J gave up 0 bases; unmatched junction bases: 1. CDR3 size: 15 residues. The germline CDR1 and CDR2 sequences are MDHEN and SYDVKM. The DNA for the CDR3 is TGTGCCAGCAGGGGACTAGCGGAAGCCAAAAACATTCAGTACTTC. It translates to CASRGLAEAKNIQYF.

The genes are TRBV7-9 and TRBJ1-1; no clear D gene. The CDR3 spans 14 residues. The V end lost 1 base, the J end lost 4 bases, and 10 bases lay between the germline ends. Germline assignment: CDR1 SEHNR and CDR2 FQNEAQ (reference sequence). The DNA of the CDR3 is TGTGCCAGCAGCTTAGGCCGGCCAGGCACTGAAGCTTTCTTT. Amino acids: CASSLGRPGTEAFF.

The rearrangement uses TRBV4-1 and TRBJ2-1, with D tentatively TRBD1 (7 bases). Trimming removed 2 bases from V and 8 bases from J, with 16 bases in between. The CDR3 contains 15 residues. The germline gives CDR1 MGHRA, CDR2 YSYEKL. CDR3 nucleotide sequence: TGCGCCAGCAGCCAACGCCAGGGGGGTAGACATGAGCAGTTCTTC. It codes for CASSQRQGGRHEQFF.

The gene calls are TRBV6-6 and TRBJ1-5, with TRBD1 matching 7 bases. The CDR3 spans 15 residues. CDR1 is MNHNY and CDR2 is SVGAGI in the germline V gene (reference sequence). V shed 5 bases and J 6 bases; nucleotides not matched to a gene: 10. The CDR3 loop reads CASSTGQAVGQPQHF. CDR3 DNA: TGTGCCAGCAGTACAGGACAGGCAGTAGGTCAGCCCCAGCATTTT.

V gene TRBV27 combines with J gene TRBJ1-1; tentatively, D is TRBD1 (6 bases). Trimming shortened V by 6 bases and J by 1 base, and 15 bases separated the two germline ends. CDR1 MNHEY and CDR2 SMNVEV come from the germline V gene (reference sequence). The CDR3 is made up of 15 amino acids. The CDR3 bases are TGTGCCAGCAGCCTTTCCAGGGGCGGGAACACTGAAGCTTTCTTT. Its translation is CASSLSRGGNTEAFF.

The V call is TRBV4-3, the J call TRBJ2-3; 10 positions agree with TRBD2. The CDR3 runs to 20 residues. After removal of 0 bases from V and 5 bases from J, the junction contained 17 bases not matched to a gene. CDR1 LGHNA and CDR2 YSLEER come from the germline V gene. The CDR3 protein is CASSQDVGRVSGRAGDTQYF. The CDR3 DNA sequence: TGCGCCAGCAGCCAAGATGTCGGCAGAGTGAGCGGGAGGGCTGGAGATACGCAGTATTTT.

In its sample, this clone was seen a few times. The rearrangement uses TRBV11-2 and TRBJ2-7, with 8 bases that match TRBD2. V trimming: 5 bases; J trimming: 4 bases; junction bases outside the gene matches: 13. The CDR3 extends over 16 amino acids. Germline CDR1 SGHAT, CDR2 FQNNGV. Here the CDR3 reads CASSLWGSGSAYEQYF. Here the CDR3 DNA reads TGTGCCAGCAGCCTGTGGGGGAGCGGGAGCGCTTACGAGCAGTACTTC. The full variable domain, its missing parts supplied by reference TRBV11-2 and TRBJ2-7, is EAGVAQSPRYKIIEKRQSVAFWCNPISGHATLYWYQQILGQGPKLLIQFQNNGVVDDSQLPKDRFSAERLKGVDSTLKIQPAKLEDSAVYLCASSLWGSGSAYEQYFGPGTRLTVT.

The DNA for the CDR3 is TGCGCCAGCAGCCGCGATCCCGCCTCTGGGGCCAACGTCCTGACTTTC. This translates into CASSRDPASGANVLTF. The chain is built from TRBV4-3 and TRBJ2-6, with D uncertain. Germline CDR1 is LGHNA and CDR2 is YSLEER. V was shortened by 4 bases and J by 0 bases, with 10 bases between the two germline ends. There are 16 residues in the CDR3.

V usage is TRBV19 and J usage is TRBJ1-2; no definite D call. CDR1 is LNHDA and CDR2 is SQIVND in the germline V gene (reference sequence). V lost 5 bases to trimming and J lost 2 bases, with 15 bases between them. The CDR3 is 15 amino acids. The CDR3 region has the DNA TGTGCCAGTAGTCCTACCGTAGCCTTGAACTATGGCTACACCTTC. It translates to CASSPTVALNYGYTF.

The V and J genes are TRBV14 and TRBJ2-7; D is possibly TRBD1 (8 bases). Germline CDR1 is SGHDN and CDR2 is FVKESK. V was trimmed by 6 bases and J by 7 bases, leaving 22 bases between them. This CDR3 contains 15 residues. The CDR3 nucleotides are TGTGCCAGCAGTCTACAGGGGGGGACCCCCAGGGAGCAGTACTTC. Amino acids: CASSLQGGTPREQYF.

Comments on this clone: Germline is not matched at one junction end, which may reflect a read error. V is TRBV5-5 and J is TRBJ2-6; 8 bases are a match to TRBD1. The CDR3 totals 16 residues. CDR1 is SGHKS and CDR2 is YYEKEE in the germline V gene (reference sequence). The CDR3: CASIPDRDSGANGLTF. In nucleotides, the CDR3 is TGTGCCAGCATCCCGGACAGGGATTCTGGGGCCAACGGCCTGACTTTC.

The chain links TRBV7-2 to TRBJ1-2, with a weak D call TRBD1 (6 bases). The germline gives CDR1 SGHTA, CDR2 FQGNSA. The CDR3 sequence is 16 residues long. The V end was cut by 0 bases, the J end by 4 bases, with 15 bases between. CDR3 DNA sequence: TGTGCCAGCAGCTTAGCGCGGGGGCTTGCGGGCTATGGCTACACCTTC. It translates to CASSLARGLAGYGYTF.

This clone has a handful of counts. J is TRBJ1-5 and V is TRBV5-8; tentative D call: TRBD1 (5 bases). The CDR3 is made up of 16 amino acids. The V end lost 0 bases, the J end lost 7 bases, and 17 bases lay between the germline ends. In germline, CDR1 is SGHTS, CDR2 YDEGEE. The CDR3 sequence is CASSLVGHLAHQPQHF. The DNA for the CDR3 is TGTGCCAGCAGCTTGGTGGGGCACCTAGCGCACCAGCCCCAGCATTTT.

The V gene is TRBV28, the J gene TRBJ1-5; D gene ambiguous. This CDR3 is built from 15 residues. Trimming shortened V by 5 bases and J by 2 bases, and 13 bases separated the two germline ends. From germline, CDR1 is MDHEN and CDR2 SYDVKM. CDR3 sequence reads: CASSTLTLGNQPQHF. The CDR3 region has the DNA TGTGCCAGCAGTACCCTAACCCTGGGCAATCAGCCCCAGCATTTT.

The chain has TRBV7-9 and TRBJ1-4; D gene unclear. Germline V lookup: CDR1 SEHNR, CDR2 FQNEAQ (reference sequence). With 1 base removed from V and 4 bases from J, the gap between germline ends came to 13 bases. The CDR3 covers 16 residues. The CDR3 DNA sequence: TGTGCCAGCAGCTTAGTGGTGGCAGGATATAATGAAAAACTGTTTTTT. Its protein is CASSLVVAGYNEKLFF.

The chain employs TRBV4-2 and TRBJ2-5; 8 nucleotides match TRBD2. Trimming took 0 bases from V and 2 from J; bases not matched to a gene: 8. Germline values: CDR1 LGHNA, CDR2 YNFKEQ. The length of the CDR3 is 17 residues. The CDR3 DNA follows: TGTGCCAGCAGCCAAGATTCCCGGCGGGAGGTGCAAGAGACCCAGTACTTC. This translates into CASSQDSRREVQETQYF.

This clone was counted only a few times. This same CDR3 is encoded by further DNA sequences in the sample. The CDR3 spells CASSSGQNTEAFF. The CDR3, as DNA: TGTGCCAGCAGTTCCGGACAGAACACTGAAGCTTTCTTT. The J gene is TRBJ1-1, the V gene TRBV28; maybe TRBD1 (5 bases). This CDR3 has 13 residues. Per germline, CDR1 MDHEN and CDR2 SYDVKM. V lost 4 bases to trimming and J lost 1 base, with 7 bases between them.

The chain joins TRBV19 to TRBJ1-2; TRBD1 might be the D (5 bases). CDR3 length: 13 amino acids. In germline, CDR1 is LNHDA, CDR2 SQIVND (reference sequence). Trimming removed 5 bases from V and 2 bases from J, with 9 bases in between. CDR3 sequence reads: CASSPSGNYGYTF. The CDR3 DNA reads TGTGCCAGTAGTCCCTCAGGGAACTATGGCTACACCTTC. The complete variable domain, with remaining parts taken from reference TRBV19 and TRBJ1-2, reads DGGITQSPKYLFRKEGQNVTLSCEQNLNHDAMYWYRQDPGQGLRLIYYSQIVNDFQKGDIAEGYSVSREKKESFPLTVTSAQKNPTAFYLCASSPSGNYGYTFGSGTRLTVV.

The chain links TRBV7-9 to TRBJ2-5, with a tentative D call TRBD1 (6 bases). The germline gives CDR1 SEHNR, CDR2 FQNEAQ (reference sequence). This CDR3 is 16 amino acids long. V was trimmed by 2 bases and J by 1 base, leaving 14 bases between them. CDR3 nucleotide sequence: TGTGCCAGCAGCTTAAGAGTTGGGGGCCCCCAAGAGACCCAGTACTTC. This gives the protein CASSLRVGGPQETQYF.

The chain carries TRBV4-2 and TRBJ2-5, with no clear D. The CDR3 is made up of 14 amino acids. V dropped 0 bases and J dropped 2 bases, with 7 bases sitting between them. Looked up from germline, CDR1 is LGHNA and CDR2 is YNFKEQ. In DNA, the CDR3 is TGTGCCAGCAGCCAAGATCACAGACAAGAGACCCAGTACTTC. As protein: CASSQDHRQETQYF.

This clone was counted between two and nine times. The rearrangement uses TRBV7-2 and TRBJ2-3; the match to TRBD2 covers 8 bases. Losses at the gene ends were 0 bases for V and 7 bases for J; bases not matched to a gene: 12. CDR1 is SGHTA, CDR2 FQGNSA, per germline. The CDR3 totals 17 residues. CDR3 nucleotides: TGTGCCAGCAGCTTAGCCGACTGGACTAGCAGCTATAATACGCAGTATTTT. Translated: CASSLADWTSSYNTQYF.

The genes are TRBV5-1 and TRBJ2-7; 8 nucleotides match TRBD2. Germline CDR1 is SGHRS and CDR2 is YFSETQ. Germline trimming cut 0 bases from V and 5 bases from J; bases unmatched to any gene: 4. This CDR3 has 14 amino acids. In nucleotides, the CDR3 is TGCGCCAGCAGCTTGGGGGGACTAGTTAACGAGCAGTACTTC. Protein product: CASSLGGLVNEQYF.